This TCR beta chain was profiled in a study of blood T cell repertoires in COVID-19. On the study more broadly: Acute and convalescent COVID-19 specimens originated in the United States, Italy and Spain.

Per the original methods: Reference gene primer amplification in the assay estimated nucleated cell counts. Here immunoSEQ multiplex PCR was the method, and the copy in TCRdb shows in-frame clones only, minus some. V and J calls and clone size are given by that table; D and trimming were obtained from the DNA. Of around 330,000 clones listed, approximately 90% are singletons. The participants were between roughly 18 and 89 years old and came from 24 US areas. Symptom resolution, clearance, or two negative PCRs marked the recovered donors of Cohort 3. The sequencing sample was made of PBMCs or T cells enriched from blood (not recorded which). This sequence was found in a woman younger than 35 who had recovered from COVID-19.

Written as DNA, the CDR3 is TGTGCCAGCAGCCCCTGGACTAGCGGGAGGGCCGTGGCCGGGGAGCTGTTTTTT. Protein sequence: CASSPWTSGRAVAGELFF. The J gene is TRBJ2-2, the V gene TRBV6-2 or TRBV6-3; TRBD2 matches 15 bases. Looked up from germline, CDR1 is MNHEY and CDR2 is SVGEGT. V shed 6 bases, J shed 6 bases, and the junction held 11 bases outside the gene matches. The CDR3 is 18 amino acids.